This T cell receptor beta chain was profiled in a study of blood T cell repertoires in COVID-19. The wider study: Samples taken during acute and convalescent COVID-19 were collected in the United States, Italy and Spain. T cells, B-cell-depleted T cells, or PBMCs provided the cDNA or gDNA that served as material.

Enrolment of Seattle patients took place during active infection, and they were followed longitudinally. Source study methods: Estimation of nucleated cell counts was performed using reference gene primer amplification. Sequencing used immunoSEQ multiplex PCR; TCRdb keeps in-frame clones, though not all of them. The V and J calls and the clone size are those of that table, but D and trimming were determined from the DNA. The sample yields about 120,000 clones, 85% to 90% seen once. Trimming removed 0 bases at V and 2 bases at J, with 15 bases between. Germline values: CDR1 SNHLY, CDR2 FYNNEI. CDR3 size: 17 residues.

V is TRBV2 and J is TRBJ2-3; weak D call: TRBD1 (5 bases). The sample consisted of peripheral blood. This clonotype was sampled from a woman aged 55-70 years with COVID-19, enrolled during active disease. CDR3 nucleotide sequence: TGTGCCAGCAGTGAAGCCCGAACGACAGAAATCACAGATACGCAGTATTTT. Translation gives CASSEARTTEITDTQYF.